A single sample is the source of the 18 T cell receptor beta chains below, sequenced in a study of blood T cells in healthy people across ages. A sample-barcoded 5' primer and a J-beta primer mix were used in a second PCR of roughly 7 to 11 cycles. Using its own MiXCR run on the 5' RACE reads, TCRdb lists one record per CDR3 protein. The sample holds about a million distinct CDR3 sequences, 35% to 40% seen once. The sample was blood. The receptors come from a man aged 18-30 years in good health.

This chain joins TRBV6-5 and TRBJ1-1, with 8 positions matching TRBD1. This CDR3 contains 14 residues. V was pared by 4 bases and J by 3 bases, with 4 bases of the junction left unmatched. Germline V CDR1 and CDR2: MNHEY, SVGAGI. In DNA, the CDR3 is TGTGCCAGCAGTTCGACAGGGGCGTACACTGAAGCTTTCTTT. Translated, it gives CASSSTGAYTEAFF.

CDR3 in amino acids: CSARGGQGPYEQYF. The CDR3 DNA sequence: TGCAGTGCTAGAGGTGGGCAGGGGCCCTACGAGCAGTACTTC. The chain links TRBV20-1 to TRBJ2-7; possible D gene TRBD1, 6 bases. Between the trimmed V and J ends, which lost 1 base and 2 bases, there was a span of 12 bases. Germline CDR1 and CDR2: DFQATT and SNEGSKA (reference sequence). The CDR3 runs 14 residues.

A word on this clonotype: A much larger clonotype is one base distant, so this may be a read error. The V call is TRBV29-1, the J call TRBJ1-5, with a weak D call TRBD1 (5 bases). This CDR3 comprises 12 residues. Germline V lookup: CDR1 SQVTM, CDR2 ANQGSEA. V was pared by 3 bases and J by 4 bases, with 7 bases between. In DNA, the CDR3 is TGCAGCGTTGAGGAGGGGAATCAGCCCCAGCATTTT. Its translation is CSVEEGNQPQHF. The full variable domain, in which reference TRBV29-1 and TRBJ1-5 provide the parts outside the CDR3, is SAVISQKPSRDICQRGTSLTIQCQVDSQVTMMFWYRQQPGQSLTLIATANQGSEATYESGFVIDKFPISRPNLTFSTLTVSNMSPEDSSIYLCSVEEGNQPQHFGDGTRLSIL.

The J gene is TRBJ1-4, the V gene TRBV7-9; D ambiguous. The V gene's germline CDR1 is SEHNR and CDR2 FQNEAQ (reference sequence). With 0 bases removed from V and 7 bases from J, the gap between germline ends came to 6 bases. CDR3 size: 13 residues. CDR3 in DNA: TGTGCCAGCAGCTTAGCGGCCACTGAAAAACTGTTTTTT. Translating gives CASSLAATEKLFF.

This chain joins TRBV20-1 and TRBJ2-1; 9 bases line up with TRBD1. Judging by the DNA end, TRBJ2-7 fits better; the J call may be wrong. CDR3 length equals 14 residues. CDR1 DFQATT and CDR2 SNEGSKA come from the germline V gene (reference sequence). CDR3 DNA: TGCAGTGCCCTACAGGGGGCTTCGGTCTACGAGCAGTACTTC. Translating it yields CSALQGASVYEQYF.

In its sample, this clonotype was seen once. The chain has TRBV12-3 or TRBV12-4 and TRBJ1-1; D may be TRBD1 (6 bases). Between the trimmed V and J ends, which lost 4 bases and 6 bases, there was a span of 15 bases. This CDR3 has 14 residues. CDR3 residues: CASSSYRDVAEAFF. The CDR3 nucleotides read TGTGCCAGCAGTTCATACAGGGATGTCGCTGAAGCTTTCTTT.

This clonotype was observed a handful of times. The chain couples TRBV12-3 or TRBV12-4 to TRBJ2-3; a possible D gene is TRBD2 (5 bases). V lost 3 bases, J lost 2 bases, and 12 bases lay in between. The CDR3 covers 15 residues. The CDR3 nucleotides are TGTGCCAGCAGTTTTTCTTCGGGAACCACAGATACGCAGTATTTT. The encoded protein is CASSFSSGTTDTQYF.

A few counts support this clonotype. This rearrangement joins TRBV2 to TRBJ1-5; TRBD1 matches 7 bases. The ends lost 7 bases at V and 2 bases at J; junction bases unmatched: 5. Germline values: CDR1 SNHLY, CDR2 FYNNEI. The CDR3 runs 14 residues. CDR3 region: CASNRGQGNQPQHF. The CDR3 DNA reads TGTGCCAGCAATCGTGGACAGGGCAATCAGCCCCAGCATTTT.

V and J are TRBV20-1 and TRBJ1-5, with D perhaps matching TRBD1 (5 bases). The CDR3 has 12 residues. The germline gives CDR1 DFQATT, CDR2 SNEGSKA (reference sequence). V gave up 6 bases and J gave up 6 bases, with 12 bases separating them. The CDR3 reads CSAGGFGQPQHF. The CDR3 DNA sequence: TGCAGTGCCGGGGGATTCGGTCAGCCCCAGCATTTT.

The chain employs TRBV5-1 and TRBJ2-4; D ambiguous. This CDR3 has 14 residues. V gave up 0 bases and J gave up 13 bases, with 17 bases separating them. CDR1 is SGHRS, CDR2 YFSETQ, per germline. The CDR3 coding sequence is TGCGCCAGCAGCTTGGACCCCAGAGAATTCCAGCAGTACTTC. The encoded protein is CASSLDPREFQQYF.

This clonotype was detected only a few times. CDR3 sequence: CASSFGTGIYEQYF. CDR3 coding DNA: TGTGCCAGCAGTTTTGGGACGGGAATCTACGAGCAGTACTTC. The rearrangement joins TRBV12-3 or TRBV12-4 to TRBJ2-7; D is tentatively TRBD1 or TRBD2 (5 bases each). CDR3 length: 14 residues. V lost 3 bases, J lost 3 bases, and 12 bases lay in between.

The CDR3 here is CASRRPGTHSYNEQFF. The CDR3 DNA reads TGTGCCAGCAGACGTCCCGGGACCCACTCCTACAATGAGCAGTTCTTC. The rearrangement uses TRBV11-2 and TRBJ2-1, with D possibly being TRBD1 or TRBD2 (5 bases each). CDR1 SGHAT and CDR2 FQNNGV come from the germline V gene. V shed 6 bases and J shed 0 bases, with 15 bases lying between them. The CDR3 runs 16 residues.

This chain connects TRBV3-1 to TRBJ1-1; 7 positions agree with TRBD1. Losses at the gene ends were 4 bases for V and 4 bases for J; bases not matched to a gene: 15. CDR1 LGHDT and CDR2 YNNKEL come from the germline V gene (reference sequence). The CDR3 spans 17 residues. CDR3 loop: CASSREFYRGSGTEAFF. CDR3 DNA sequence: TGTGCCAGCAGCCGTGAATTTTACAGGGGATCGGGCACTGAAGCTTTCTTT. The whole variable domain, remainder taken from reference TRBV3-1 and TRBJ1-1, is DTAVSQTPKYLVTQMGNDKSIKCEQNLGHDTMYWYKQDSKKFLKIMFSYNNKELIINETVPNRFSPKSPDKAHLNLHINSLELGDSAVYFCASSREFYRGSGTEAFFGQGTRLTVV.

The chain links TRBV20-1 to TRBJ2-1, with 7 bases fitting TRBD1. This CDR3 is built from 15 residues. Germline trimming cut 4 bases from V and 7 bases from J; bases unmatched to any gene: 13. The germline V gene encodes CDR1 DFQATT and CDR2 SNEGSKA (reference sequence). CDR3 coding DNA: TGCAGTGCTATTACAGGGGCCCCGTTTGTTAATGAGCAGTTCTTC. The encoded protein is CSAITGAPFVNEQFF.

The rearrangement links TRBV6-1 to TRBJ1-1; no clear D gene. Trimming shortened V by 6 bases and J by 1 base, and 18 bases separated the two germline ends. Germline CDR1 is MNHNS and CDR2 is SASEGT. The CDR3 runs to 16 residues. Here the CDR3 DNA reads TGTGCCAGCAGGGACGAGCTCCTTCCGGAGAACACTGAAGCTTTCTTT. This encodes CASRDELLPENTEAFF.

The chain has TRBV5-1 and TRBJ1-1; D is unclear. The length of the CDR3 is 14 residues. The germline CDR1 and CDR2 sequences are SGHRS and YFSETQ. The germline V and J ends were trimmed by 2 bases and 2 bases, with 10 bases remaining between them. In DNA, the CDR3 is TGCGCCAGCAGCTTCCAGCAGATAAACACTGAAGCTTTCTTT. This sequence encodes CASSFQQINTEAFF.

CDR3 sequence: CASSLAPAGVNEKLFF. The DNA of the CDR3 is TGCGCCAGCAGCTTGGCTCCAGCGGGGGTAAATGAAAAACTGTTTTTT. The chain carries TRBV5-1 and TRBJ1-4; weak D call: TRBD1 (5 bases). The CDR3 totals 16 residues. Germline values: CDR1 SGHRS, CDR2 YFSETQ. V was shortened by 0 bases and J by 5 bases, with 14 bases between the two germline ends.

In its sample, this clonotype was seen once. The V gene is TRBV30, the J gene TRBJ2-4; D might be TRBD1 (5 bases). TRBJ2-7 matches the DNA end more closely, so the J call is doubtful. This CDR3 comprises 14 residues. Germline lookup yields CDR1 GTSNPN and CDR2 SVGIG (reference sequence). In nucleotides, the CDR3 is TGTGCCTGGACCACGGGCAGGGTCAACTACGAGCAGTACTTC. Translating gives CAWTTGRVNYEQYF.